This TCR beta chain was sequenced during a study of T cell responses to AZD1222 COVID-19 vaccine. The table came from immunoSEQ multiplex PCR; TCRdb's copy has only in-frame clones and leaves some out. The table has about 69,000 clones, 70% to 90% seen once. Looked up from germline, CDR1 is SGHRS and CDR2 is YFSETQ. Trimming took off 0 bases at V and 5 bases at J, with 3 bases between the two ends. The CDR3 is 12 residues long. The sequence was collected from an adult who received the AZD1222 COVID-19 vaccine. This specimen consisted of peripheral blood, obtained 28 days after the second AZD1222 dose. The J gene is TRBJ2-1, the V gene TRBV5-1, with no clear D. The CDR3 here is CASSLVDNEQFF. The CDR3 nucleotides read TGCGCCAGCAGCTTGGTCGACAATGAGCAGTTCTTC.